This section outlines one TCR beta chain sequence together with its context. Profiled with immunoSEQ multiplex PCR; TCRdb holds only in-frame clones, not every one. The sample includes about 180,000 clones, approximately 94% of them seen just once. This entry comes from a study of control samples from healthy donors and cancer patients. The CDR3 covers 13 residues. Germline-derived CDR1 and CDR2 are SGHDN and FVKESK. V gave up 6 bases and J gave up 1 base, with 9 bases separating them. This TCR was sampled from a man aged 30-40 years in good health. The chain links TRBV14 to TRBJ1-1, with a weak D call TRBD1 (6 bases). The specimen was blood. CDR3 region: CASSRGRNTEAFF. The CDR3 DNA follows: TGTGCCAGCAGTAGGGGGAGGAACACTGAAGCTTTCTTT. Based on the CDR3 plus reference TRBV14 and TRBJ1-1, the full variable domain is EAGVTQFPSHSVIEKGQTVTLRCDPISGHDNLYWYRRVMGKEIKFLLHFVKESKQDESGMPNNRFLAERTGGTYSTLKVQPAELEDSGVYFCASSRGRNTEAFFGQGTRLTVV.